The 16 T cell receptor beta chains reported below all come from one sample, sequenced in a study of molecular identifiers for immune sequencing clone quantification. TCRdb recomputed calls from the PCR reads with MiXCR, one row per CDR3 protein. The data contain about 320,000 distinct CDR3 sequences, 20% to 25% of them singletons. Sequenced material: naive CD8+ T cells from blood, with Jurkat cell RNA spiked in. The subset was: FACS-sorted CD8+CD4-CCR7+CD45RA+ naive T cells. The receptors originated from a human donor in good health. Some libraries in this study had Jurkat cell RNA spiked in.

This clonotype was recorded many times. The CDR3 loop is CASSENFYYGYTF. The CDR3 nucleotides are TGTGCCAGCAGTGAAAATTTTTATTATGGCTACACCTTC. V gene TRBV27 combines with J gene TRBJ1-2; D gene unclear. CDR1 MNHEY and CDR2 SMNVEV come from the germline V gene (reference sequence). CDR3 length: 13 residues. V was cut by 5 bases and J by 5 bases, with 12 bases left in between.

In this sample, this clonotype turned up many times. The chain couples TRBV7-2 to TRBJ2-7; 9 positions match TRBD2. The CDR3 length is 16 residues. Germline V gives CDR1 SGHTA, CDR2 FQGNSA. The junction had 5 bases not matched to a gene; V was cut back by 1 base and J by 1 base. In DNA, the CDR3 is TGTGCCAGCAGCTTAGGACTAGCGGAGGGTTCCTACGAGCAGTACTTC. Amino acid sequence: CASSLGLAEGSYEQYF.

This clonotype was recorded at least ten times. The rearrangement joins TRBV7-2 to TRBJ2-7, with TRBD1 matching 9 bases. Looked up from germline, CDR1 is SGHTA and CDR2 is FQGNSA. The CDR3 extends over 14 amino acids. V trimming: 4 bases; J trimming: 4 bases; junction bases outside the gene matches: 5. CDR3 DNA sequence: TGTGCCAGCAGCTCGGACAGGGGAGGGTACGAGCAGTACTTC. It translates to CASSSDRGGYEQYF.

This clonotype came up many times. The chain couples TRBV28 to TRBJ2-1, with 10 bases matching TRBD2. CDR1 is MDHEN, CDR2 SYDVKM, per germline. The CDR3 spans 17 residues. The V gene end was trimmed by 4 bases and the J gene end by 5 bases; junction bases not matched to a gene: 11. CDR3 nucleotide sequence: TGTGCCAGCAGTTCCCCCTATCGAAGCGGGAGGGACAATGAGCAGTTCTTC. Translating gives CASSSPYRSGRDNEQFF. Together with reference TRBV28 and TRBJ2-1, the CDR3 gives the full variable domain: DVKVTQSSRYLVKRTGEKVFLECVQDMDHENMFWYRQDPGLGLRLIYFSYDVKMKEKGDIPEGYSVSREKKERFSLILESASTNQTSMYLCASSSPYRSGRDNEQFFGPGTRLTVL.

For this clonotype: Mismatch with germline at one junction end may stem from a read error. V usage is TRBV29-1 and J usage is TRBJ2-2; D is perhaps TRBD2 (6 bases). CDR1 and CDR2 (germline): SQVTM, ANQGSEA. The CDR3 extends over 17 amino acids. The chain's CDR3 is CSVEKSESGENAGELFF. Written as DNA, the CDR3 is TGCAGCGTTGAAAAATCGGAGTCGGGGGAGAACGCCGGGGAGCTGTTTTTT.

This clonotype was seen repeatedly, ten times or more. V is TRBV7-2 and J is TRBJ2-1; D call uncertain. The CDR3 has 14 residues. The V end lost 1 base, the J end lost 9 bases, and 13 bases lay between the germline ends. CDR1 SGHTA and CDR2 FQGNSA come from the germline V gene. CDR3 loop: CASSLGLVPGEQFF. CDR3 in DNA: TGTGCCAGCAGCTTAGGGCTAGTCCCTGGTGAGCAGTTCTTC.

At least ten counts were recorded for this clonotype. CDR3: CASSHTRRPNDGEQFF. As DNA, the CDR3 is TGTGCCAGCAGCCACACGCGACGCCCCAACGACGGTGAGCAGTTCTTC. V is TRBV14 and J is TRBJ2-1, with no clear D. There are 16 residues in the CDR3. The germline V and J ends were trimmed by 3 bases and 9 bases, with 21 bases remaining between them. Germline values: CDR1 SGHDN, CDR2 FVKESK.

The J gene is TRBJ2-1, the V gene TRBV29-1; 9 bases match TRBD1. The CDR3 totals 14 residues. In germline, CDR1 is SQVTM, CDR2 ANQGSEA. J gave up 0 bases and V 7 bases, and 4 bases lay outside the gene matches. Written as DNA, the CDR3 is TGCAGCGCTGGACAGGGGAACTCCTACAATGAGCAGTTCTTC. It specifies CSAGQGNSYNEQFF.

In this sample, this clonotype turned up many times. This sequence joins TRBV29-1 and TRBJ2-3; 9 bases align to TRBD1. There are 14 residues in the CDR3. V lost 3 bases to trimming and J lost 6 bases; unmatched junction nucleotides: 7. Germline V CDR1 and CDR2: SQVTM, ANQGSEA. This CDR3 reads CSVDPGQGVDTQYF. The CDR3, as DNA: TGCAGCGTTGACCCGGGACAGGGAGTGGATACGCAGTATTTT.

There are a few counts of this clonotype. Relative to the germline gene, one junction end is altered; a read error may explain this. V gene TRBV20-1 combines with J gene TRBJ2-6; possibly TRBD1 for D (5 bases). Germline-derived CDR1 and CDR2 are DFQATT and SNEGSKA (reference sequence). CDR3 size: 15 residues. CDR3 protein: CSALDIVSGTNVLTF. CDR3 coding DNA: TGCAGTGCCCTGGACATCGTCTCTGGGACCAACGTCCTGACTTTC.

As regards this clonotype: It may be a read error: a sequence one base away is much more abundant. V usage is TRBV4-1 and J usage is TRBJ2-7; D might be TRBD1 (5 bases). The CDR3 has 16 amino acids. CDR1 and CDR2 from the germline V gene are MGHRA and YSYEKL. The ends were cut back, 0 bases at V and 2 bases at J, with 14 bases in the middle. In DNA form, the CDR3 reads TGCGCCAGCAGCCAAGATCCGAGACAGAGCCCCTACGAGCAGTACTTC. Translated: CASSQDPRQSPYEQYF.

This clonotype was counted ten times or more. In nucleotides, the CDR3 is TGTGCCAGCAGTTTATTTAAAGAAGACACAGATACGCAGTATTTT. Protein product: CASSLFKEDTDTQYF. This rearrangement joins TRBV12-3 or TRBV12-4 to TRBJ2-3, with no clear D. V was pared by 2 bases and J by 2 bases, with 11 bases between. The CDR3 loop spans 15 amino acids.

The rearrangement uses TRBV12-3 or TRBV12-4 and TRBJ1-1, with no clear D. The CDR3 has 14 amino acids. V lost 4 bases to trimming and J lost 0 bases, with 9 bases between them. CDR3 loop: CASSSQWLNTEAFF. The CDR3 nucleotides read TGTGCCAGCAGTTCACAGTGGTTGAACACTGAAGCTTTCTTT.

As concerns this clonotype: Since the CDR3 does not end with the conserved phenylalanine or tryptophan, this likely comes from a read error. The rearrangement joins TRBV4-1 to TRBJ1-2; 7 bases line up with TRBD1. This CDR3 has 15 amino acids. Germline CDR1 is MGHRA and CDR2 is YSYEKL. V lost 1 base, J lost 3 bases, and 5 bases stayed unmatched. The CDR3 DNA reads as TGCGCCAGCAGCCAAGCGAGGGGGCGCGACTATGGCTACACCCTC. Translated, it gives CASSQARGRDYGYTL.

This clonotype was recorded at least ten times. The chain couples TRBV20-1 to TRBJ2-5; 7 bases agree with TRBD1. The junction had 10 bases not matched to a gene; V was cut back by 1 base and J by 5 bases. The V gene's germline CDR1 is DFQATT and CDR2 SNEGSKA (reference sequence). The CDR3 has 15 residues. The CDR3 loop is CSARAVDRVEETQYF. Written as DNA, the CDR3 is TGCAGTGCTAGAGCGGTTGACAGGGTCGAGGAGACCCAGTACTTC.

This clonotype has ten or more counts. This sequence joins TRBV12-3 or TRBV12-4 and TRBJ2-3, with D possibly TRBD1 on 6 matching bases. V lost 6 bases, J lost 3 bases, and 13 bases lay in between. CDR3 length: 14 residues. CDR3: CASSPGAGTDTQYF. CDR3 in DNA: TGTGCCAGCAGCCCAGGGGCAGGGACAGATACGCAGTATTTT.